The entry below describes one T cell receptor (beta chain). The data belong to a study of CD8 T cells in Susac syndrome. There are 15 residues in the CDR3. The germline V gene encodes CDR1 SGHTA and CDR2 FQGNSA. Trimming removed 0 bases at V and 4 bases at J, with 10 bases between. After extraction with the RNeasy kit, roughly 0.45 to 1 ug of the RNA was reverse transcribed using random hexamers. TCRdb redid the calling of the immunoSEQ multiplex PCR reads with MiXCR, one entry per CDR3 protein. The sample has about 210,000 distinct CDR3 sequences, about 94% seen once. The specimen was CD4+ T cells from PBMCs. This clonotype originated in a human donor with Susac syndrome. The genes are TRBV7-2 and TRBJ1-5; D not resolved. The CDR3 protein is CASSLAPAGNQPQHF. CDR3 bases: TGTGCCAGCAGCTTAGCCCCGGCAGGAAATCAGCCCCAGCATTTT.